Each of the 16 T cell receptor beta chains below was sequenced from the same sample in a study of blood T cell repertoires in COVID-19. Generated by immunoSEQ multiplex PCR, the TCRdb table keeps only in-frame clones and is missing some. Among fewer than 250,000 clones listed, about 90% were seen once. The source material was PBMCs or T cells enriched from blood (not recorded which). The source is a woman in her forties or fifties with acute COVID-19.

V is TRBV28 and J is TRBJ2-7, with TRBD1 identical over 12 bases. The CDR3 contains 18 residues. Germline V gene sequence: CDR1 MDHEN, CDR2 SYDVKM. With 4 bases clipped from V and 2 bases from J, the junction kept 12 bases outside the gene matches. In DNA form, the CDR3 reads TGTGCCAGCAGTTCCACATCTCCGGGACAGGGGGCTCCCTACGAGCAGTACTTC. This gives the protein CASSSTSPGQGAPYEQYF.

The chain couples TRBV28 to TRBJ1-1; D might be TRBD1 (6 bases). This CDR3 spans 16 amino acids. V gave up 5 bases and J gave up 0 bases, with 16 bases separating them. In germline, CDR1 is MDHEN, CDR2 SYDVKM. CDR3 nucleotides: TGTGCCAGCAGTCCAACCCTGCGGACAGTGAACACTGAAGCTTTCTTT. Its translation is CASSPTLRTVNTEAFF. The whole variable domain, filled in from reference TRBV28 and TRBJ1-1, reads DVKVTQSSRYLVKRTGEKVFLECVQDMDHENMFWYRQDPGLGLRLIYFSYDVKMKEKGDIPEGYSVSREKKERFSLILESASTNQTSMYLCASSPTLRTVNTEAFFGQGTRLTVV.

The CDR3 is CASSLVLANTDTQYF. DNA for the CDR3: TGCGCCAGCAGCTTGGTGTTAGCGAACACAGATACGCAGTATTTT. The J gene is TRBJ2-3, the V gene TRBV5-1; D may be TRBD2 (5 bases). CDR1 is SGHRS, CDR2 YFSETQ, per germline. The CDR3 covers 15 residues. V was pared by 0 bases and J by 2 bases, with 10 bases between.

The rearrangement joins TRBV28 to TRBJ1-2; no reliable D call. Trimming removed 1 base from V and 0 bases from J, with 12 bases in between. This CDR3 has 16 residues. Germline-derived CDR1 and CDR2 are MDHEN and SYDVKM. CDR3 region: CASSLLAPIANYGYTF. The CDR3 region has the DNA TGTGCCAGCAGTTTATTAGCCCCAATAGCTAACTATGGCTACACCTTC.

This rearrangement joins TRBV6-5 to TRBJ2-1, with D uncertain. This CDR3 is built from 16 residues. The germline V gene has CDR1 MNHEY and CDR2 SVGAGI. V lost 0 bases to trimming and J lost 4 bases, with 13 bases between them. The CDR3 DNA is TGTGCCAGCAGTTACTCTCTCCACCTACCGTACAATGAGCAGTTCTTC. Translation gives CASSYSLHLPYNEQFF.

V is TRBV7-9 and J is TRBJ2-5; 8 nucleotides match TRBD2. The CDR3 is made up of 14 amino acids. Per germline, CDR1 SEHNR and CDR2 FQNEAQ (reference sequence). With V trimmed by 5 bases and J by 5 bases, 7 bases remained unmatched. In nucleotides, the CDR3 is TGTGCCAGCAGCCCCGGACTAGCTGGGGAGACCCAGTACTTC. Amino acids: CASSPGLAGETQYF.

The chain recombines TRBV5-4 with TRBJ2-7, with 9 bases lining up with TRBD1. V lost 3 bases and J lost 6; bases outside the gene matches: 7. The CDR3 has 14 residues. The V gene's germline CDR1 is SGHNT and CDR2 YYREEE (reference sequence). CDR3 DNA: TGTGCCAGCAGCTGGGGGACAGGGAGGAGCGAGCAGTACTTC. It specifies CASSWGTGRSEQYF.

The chain links TRBV14 to TRBJ2-1, with TRBD2 matching over 10 bases. From germline, CDR1 is SGHDN and CDR2 FVKESK. J gave up 4 bases and V 3 bases, and 3 bases lay outside the gene matches. The CDR3 length is 15 residues. Here the CDR3 DNA reads TGTGCCAGCAGCCAGCTAGCGGGAGCTTACAATGAGCAGTTCTTC. Its protein is CASSQLAGAYNEQFF.

The gene calls are TRBV9 and TRBJ2-5; 7 bases are a match to TRBD2. Trimming took 4 bases from V and 4 from J; bases not matched to a gene: 7. The CDR3 has 14 amino acids. Germline assignment: CDR1 SGDLS and CDR2 YYNGEE. The chain's CDR3 is CASSPGRFRETQYF. Here the CDR3 DNA reads TGTGCCAGCAGCCCCGGGAGGTTTAGAGAGACCCAGTACTTC.

The gene calls are TRBV7-2 and TRBJ1-1; TRBD1 matches at 9 bases. Germline lookup yields CDR1 SGHTA and CDR2 FQGNSA. The CDR3 has 14 residues. The V gene end was trimmed by 5 bases and the J gene end by 4 bases; junction bases not matched to a gene: 5. CDR3 region: CASSPDRGGTEAFF. The CDR3, as DNA: TGTGCCAGCAGCCCCGACAGGGGGGGCACTGAAGCTTTCTTT.

V is TRBV5-8 and J is TRBJ1-5; perhaps TRBD1 as D (5 bases). Trimming cost V 1 base and J 4 bases, with 12 bases left between them. Germline V CDR1 and CDR2: SGHTS, YDEGEE. CDR3 length: 15 amino acids. The CDR3 coding sequence is TGTGCCAGCAGCTTGCCCGACGGGGGAAATCAGCCCCAGCATTTT. Protein product: CASSLPDGGNQPQHF.

The rearrangement joins TRBV3-1 (or the pseudogene TRBV3-2) to TRBJ2-7, with unresolved D. The ends were cut back, 1 base at V and 2 bases at J, with 9 bases in the middle. The CDR3 spans 14 residues. Germline V gene sequence: CDR1 LGHDT, CDR2 YNNKEL (reference sequence). This CDR3 is CASSQGLAPYEQYF. The CDR3 DNA sequence: TGTGCCAGCAGCCAAGGGCTCGCTCCCTACGAGCAGTACTTC.

V gene TRBV5-1 combines with J gene TRBJ2-5, with 11 bases identical to TRBD1. Losses at the gene ends were 4 bases for V and 4 bases for J; bases not matched to a gene: 3. Germline loops: CDR1 SGHRS, CDR2 YFSETQ. The CDR3 extends over 14 amino acids. The CDR3 region has the DNA TGCGCCAGCAGCACCGGACAGGGGGCAGAGACCCAGTACTTC. The encoded protein is CASSTGQGAETQYF. Full variable domain (remainder filled in from reference TRBV5-1 and TRBJ2-5): KAGVTQTPRYLIKTRGQQVTLSCSPISGHRSVSWYQQTPGQGLQFLFEYFSETQRNKGNFPGRFSGRQFSNSRSEMNVSTLELGDSALYLCASSTGQGAETQYFGPGTRLLVL.

The J gene is TRBJ1-1, the V gene TRBV11-2; D is perhaps TRBD1 (6 bases). CDR1 is SGHAT, CDR2 FQNNGV, per germline. The CDR3 sequence is 15 residues long. The germline V and J ends were trimmed by 5 bases and 4 bases, with 17 bases remaining between them. The CDR3 DNA reads TGTGCCAGCAGCGCCCGACAGGTTTACGGCACTGAAGCTTTCTTT. This sequence encodes CASSARQVYGTEAFF.

The genes are TRBV7-3 and TRBJ2-5, with D possibly matching TRBD2 (5 bases). Trimming cost V 5 bases and J 7 bases, with 11 bases left between them. CDR3 length equals 12 residues. The germline V gene has CDR1 SGHTA and CDR2 FQGTGA. The CDR3 reads CASSADEGTQYF. The CDR3 bases are TGTGCCAGCAGCGCGGACGAGGGGACCCAGTACTTC.

The chain has TRBV28 and TRBJ1-2, with 7 bases that match TRBD1. CDR1 is MDHEN, CDR2 SYDVKM, per germline. Trimming removed 5 bases from V and 5 bases from J; junction bases left unmatched: 8. The CDR3 consists of 14 residues. The CDR3 nucleotides are TGTGCCAGCAGTAGTAAAGGGGGCGCATATGGCTACACCTTC. Protein product: CASSSKGGAYGYTF.